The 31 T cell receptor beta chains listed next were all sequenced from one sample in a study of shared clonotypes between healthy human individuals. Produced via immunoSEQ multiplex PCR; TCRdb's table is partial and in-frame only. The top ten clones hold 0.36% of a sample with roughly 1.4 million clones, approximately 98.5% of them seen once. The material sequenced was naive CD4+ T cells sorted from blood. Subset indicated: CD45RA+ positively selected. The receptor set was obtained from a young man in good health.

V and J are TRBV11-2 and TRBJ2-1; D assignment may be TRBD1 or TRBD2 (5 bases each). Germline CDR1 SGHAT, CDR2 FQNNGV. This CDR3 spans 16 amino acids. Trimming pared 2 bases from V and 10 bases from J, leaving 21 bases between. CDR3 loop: CASSLLSGRGITEQFF. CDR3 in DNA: TGTGCCAGCAGCTTATTATCGGGACGAGGAATAACAGAGCAGTTCTTC.

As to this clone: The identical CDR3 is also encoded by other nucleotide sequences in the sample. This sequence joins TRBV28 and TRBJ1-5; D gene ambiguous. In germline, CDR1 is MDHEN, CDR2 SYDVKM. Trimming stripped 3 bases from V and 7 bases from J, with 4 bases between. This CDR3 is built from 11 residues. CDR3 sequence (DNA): TGTGCCAGCAGTTTGGGGCAGCCCCAGCATTTT. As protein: CASSLGQPQHF.

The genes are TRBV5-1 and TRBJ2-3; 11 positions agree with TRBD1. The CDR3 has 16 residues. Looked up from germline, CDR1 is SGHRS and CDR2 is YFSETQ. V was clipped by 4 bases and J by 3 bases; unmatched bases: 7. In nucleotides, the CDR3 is TGCGCCAGCAGCCGCGCCGGGACAGGGGGGACAGATACGCAGTATTTT. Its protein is CASSRAGTGGTDTQYF. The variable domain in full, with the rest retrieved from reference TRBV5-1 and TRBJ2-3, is KAGVTQTPRYLIKTRGQQVTLSCSPISGHRSVSWYQQTPGQGLQFLFEYFSETQRNKGNFPGRFSGRQFSNSRSEMNVSTLELGDSALYLCASSRAGTGGTDTQYFGPGTRLTVL.

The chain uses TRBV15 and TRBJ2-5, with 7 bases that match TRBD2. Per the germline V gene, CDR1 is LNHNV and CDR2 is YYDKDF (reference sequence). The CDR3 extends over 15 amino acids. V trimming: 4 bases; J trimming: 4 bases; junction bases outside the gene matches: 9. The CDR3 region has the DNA TGTGCCACCAGCATAATCGGGCGGGGGAGAGAGACCCAGTACTTC. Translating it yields CATSIIGRGRETQYF.

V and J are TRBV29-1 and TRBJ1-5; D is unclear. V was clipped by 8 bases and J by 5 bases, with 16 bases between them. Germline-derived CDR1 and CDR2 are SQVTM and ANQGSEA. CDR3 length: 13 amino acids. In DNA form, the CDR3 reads TGCAGCTTCTCTTCAGACCCTGATCAGCCCCAGCATTTT. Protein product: CSFSSDPDQPQHF. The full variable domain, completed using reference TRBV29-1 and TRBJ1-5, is SAVISQKPSRDICQRGTSLTIQCQVDSQVTMMFWYRQQPGQSLTLIATANQGSEATYESGFVIDKFPISRPNLTFSTLTVSNMSPEDSSIYLCSFSSDPDQPQHFGDGTRLSIL.

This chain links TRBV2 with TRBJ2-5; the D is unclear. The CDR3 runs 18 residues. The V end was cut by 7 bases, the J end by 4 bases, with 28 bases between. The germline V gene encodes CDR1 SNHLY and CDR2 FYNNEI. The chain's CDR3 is CASMSSRRSPLDRETQYF. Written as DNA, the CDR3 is TGTGCCAGCATGTCCAGCAGGCGGTCCCCCTTGGATCGAGAGACCCAGTACTTC.

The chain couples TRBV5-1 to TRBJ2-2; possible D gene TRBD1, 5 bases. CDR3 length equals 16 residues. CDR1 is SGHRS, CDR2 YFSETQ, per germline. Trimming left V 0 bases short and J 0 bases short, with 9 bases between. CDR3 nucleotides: TGCGCCAGCAGCTTGGCCGCGACAGCGAACACCGGGGAGCTGTTTTTT. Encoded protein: CASSLAATANTGELFF.

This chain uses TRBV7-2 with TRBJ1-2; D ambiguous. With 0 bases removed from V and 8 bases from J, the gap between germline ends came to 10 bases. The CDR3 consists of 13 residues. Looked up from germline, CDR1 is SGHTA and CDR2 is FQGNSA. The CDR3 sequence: CASSLAPVRGYTF. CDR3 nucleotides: TGTGCCAGCAGCTTAGCACCGGTGAGGGGCTACACCTTC.

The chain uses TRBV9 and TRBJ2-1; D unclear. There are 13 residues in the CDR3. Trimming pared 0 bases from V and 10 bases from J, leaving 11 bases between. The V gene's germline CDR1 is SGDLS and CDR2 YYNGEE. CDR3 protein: CASSVALAPEQFF. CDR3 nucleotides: TGTGCCAGCAGCGTAGCTTTAGCTCCGGAGCAGTTCTTC. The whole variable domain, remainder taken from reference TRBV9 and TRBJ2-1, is DSGVTQTPKHLITATGQRVTLRCSPRSGDLSVYWYQQSLDQGLQFLIQYYNGEERAKGNILERFSAQQFPDLHSELNLSSLELGDSALYFCASSVALAPEQFFGPGTRLTVL.

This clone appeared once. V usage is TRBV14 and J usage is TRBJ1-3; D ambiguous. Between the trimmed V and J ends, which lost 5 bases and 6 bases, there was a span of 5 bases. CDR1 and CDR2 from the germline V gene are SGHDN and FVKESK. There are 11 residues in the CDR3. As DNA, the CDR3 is TGTGCCAGCAGCAGCCTAAACACCATATATTTT. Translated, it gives CASSSLNTIYF.

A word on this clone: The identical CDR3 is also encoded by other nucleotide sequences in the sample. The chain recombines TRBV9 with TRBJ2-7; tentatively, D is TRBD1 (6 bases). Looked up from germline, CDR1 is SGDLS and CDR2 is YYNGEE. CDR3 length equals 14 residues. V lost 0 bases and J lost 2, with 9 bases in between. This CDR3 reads CASSVGTEPYEQYF. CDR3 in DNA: TGTGCCAGCAGCGTAGGGACAGAGCCCTACGAGCAGTACTTC.

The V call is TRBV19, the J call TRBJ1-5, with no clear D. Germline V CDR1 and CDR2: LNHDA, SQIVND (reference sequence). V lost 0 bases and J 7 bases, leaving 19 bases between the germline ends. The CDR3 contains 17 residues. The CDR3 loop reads CASSIDLYVPKNQPQHF. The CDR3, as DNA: TGTGCCAGTAGTATAGATCTTTATGTACCGAAAAACCAGCCCCAGCATTTT.

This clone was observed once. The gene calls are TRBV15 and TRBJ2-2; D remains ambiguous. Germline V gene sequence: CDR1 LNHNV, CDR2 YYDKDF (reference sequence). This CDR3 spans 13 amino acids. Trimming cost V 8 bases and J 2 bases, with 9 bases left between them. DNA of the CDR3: TGTGCCACCGGTGATATTAACACCGGGGAGCTGTTTTTT. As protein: CATGDINTGELFF.

Here the CDR3 reads CASSPAGNTIYF. The CDR3 coding sequence is TGTGCCAGTAGTCCGGCTGGAAACACCATATATTTT. The genes are TRBV19 and TRBJ1-3, with no clear D. CDR3 size: 12 residues. V gave up 5 bases and J gave up 2 bases, with 4 bases separating them. Germline loops: CDR1 LNHDA, CDR2 SQIVND (reference sequence). Full variable domain (rest looked up from reference TRBV19 and TRBJ1-3): DGGITQSPKYLFRKEGQNVTLSCEQNLNHDAMYWYRQDPGQGLRLIYYSQIVNDFQKGDIAEGYSVSREKKESFPLTVTSAQKNPTAFYLCASSPAGNTIYFGEGSWLTVV.

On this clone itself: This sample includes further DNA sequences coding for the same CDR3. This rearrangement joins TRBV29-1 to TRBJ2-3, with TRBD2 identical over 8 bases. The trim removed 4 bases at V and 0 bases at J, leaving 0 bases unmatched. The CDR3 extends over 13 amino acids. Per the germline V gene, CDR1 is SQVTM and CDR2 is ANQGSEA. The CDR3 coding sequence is TGCAGCGTTGGCGGGAGGAGCACAGATACGCAGTATTTT. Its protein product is CSVGGRSTDTQYF.

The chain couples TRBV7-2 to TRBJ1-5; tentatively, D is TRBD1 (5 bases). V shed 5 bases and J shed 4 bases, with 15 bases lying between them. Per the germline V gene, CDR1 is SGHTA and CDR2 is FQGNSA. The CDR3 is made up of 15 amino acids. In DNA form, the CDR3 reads TGTGCCAGCAGCAGAGAGGCAGGGCTTAATCAGCCCCAGCATTTT. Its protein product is CASSREAGLNQPQHF.

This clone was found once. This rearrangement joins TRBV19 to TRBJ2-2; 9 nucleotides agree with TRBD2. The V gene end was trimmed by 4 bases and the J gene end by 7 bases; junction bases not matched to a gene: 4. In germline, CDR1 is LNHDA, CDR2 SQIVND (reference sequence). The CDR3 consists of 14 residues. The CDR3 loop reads CASSSGRGYGELFF. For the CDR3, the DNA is TGTGCCAGTAGTAGCGGGAGGGGGTACGGGGAGCTGTTTTTT.

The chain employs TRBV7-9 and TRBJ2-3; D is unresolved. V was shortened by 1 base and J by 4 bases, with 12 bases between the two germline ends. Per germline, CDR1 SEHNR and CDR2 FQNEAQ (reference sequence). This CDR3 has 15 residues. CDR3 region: CASSLGNAGPDTQYF. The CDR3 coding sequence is TGTGCCAGCAGCTTAGGAAATGCAGGCCCAGATACGCAGTATTTT.

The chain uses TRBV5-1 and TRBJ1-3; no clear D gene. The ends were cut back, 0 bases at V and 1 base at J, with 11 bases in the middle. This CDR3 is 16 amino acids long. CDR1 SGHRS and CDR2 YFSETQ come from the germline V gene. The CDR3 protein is CASSLGTPSSGNTIYF. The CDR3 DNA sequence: TGCGCCAGCAGCTTGGGGACGCCGAGTTCTGGAAACACCATATATTTT.

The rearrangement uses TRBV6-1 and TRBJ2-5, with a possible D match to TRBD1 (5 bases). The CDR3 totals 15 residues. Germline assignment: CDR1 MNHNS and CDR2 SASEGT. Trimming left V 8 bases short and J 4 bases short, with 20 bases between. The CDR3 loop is CASGGAGSFVETQYF. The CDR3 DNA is TGTGCCAGCGGTGGGGCAGGGTCGTTCGTAGAGACCCAGTACTTC.

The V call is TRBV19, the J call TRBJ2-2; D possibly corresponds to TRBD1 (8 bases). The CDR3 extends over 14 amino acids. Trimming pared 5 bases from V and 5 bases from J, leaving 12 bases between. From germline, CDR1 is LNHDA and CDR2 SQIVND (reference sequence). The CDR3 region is CASSLQGGTGELFF. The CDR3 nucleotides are TGTGCCAGTAGTTTACAGGGGGGGACCGGGGAGCTGTTTTTT.

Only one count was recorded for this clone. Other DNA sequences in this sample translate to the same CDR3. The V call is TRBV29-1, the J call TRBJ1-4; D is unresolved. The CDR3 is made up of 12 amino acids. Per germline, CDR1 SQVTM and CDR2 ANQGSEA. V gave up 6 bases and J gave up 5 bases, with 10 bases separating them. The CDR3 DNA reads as TGCAGCGTCCTGGGCGGGAATGAAAAACTGTTTTTT. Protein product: CSVLGGNEKLFF.

The CDR3 DNA reads as TGTGCCAGCAGCCGAAACGGGGGGCGAGAGACCCAGTACTTC. It is translated as CASSRNGGRETQYF. The chain recombines TRBV7-6 with TRBJ2-5; possibly TRBD2 for D (7 bases). V lost 5 bases to trimming and J lost 4 bases, with 14 bases between them. CDR3 length: 14 amino acids. Germline values: CDR1 SGHVS, CDR2 FNYEAQ.

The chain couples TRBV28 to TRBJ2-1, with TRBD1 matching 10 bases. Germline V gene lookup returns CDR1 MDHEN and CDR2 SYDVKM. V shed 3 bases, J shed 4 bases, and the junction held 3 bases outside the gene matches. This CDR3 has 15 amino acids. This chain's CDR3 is CASSLGQGIYNEQFF. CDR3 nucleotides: TGTGCCAGCAGTTTGGGACAGGGGATTTACAATGAGCAGTTCTTC.

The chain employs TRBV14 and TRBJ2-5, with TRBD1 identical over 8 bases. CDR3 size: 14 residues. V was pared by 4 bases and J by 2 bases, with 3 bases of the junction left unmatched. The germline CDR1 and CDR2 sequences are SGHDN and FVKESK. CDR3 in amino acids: CASSRDRGQETQYF. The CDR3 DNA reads TGTGCCAGCAGCCGCGACAGGGGACAAGAGACCCAGTACTTC. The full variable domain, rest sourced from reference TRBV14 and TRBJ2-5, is EAGVTQFPSHSVIEKGQTVTLRCDPISGHDNLYWYRRVMGKEIKFLLHFVKESKQDESGMPNNRFLAERTGGTYSTLKVQPAELEDSGVYFCASSRDRGQETQYFGPGTRLLVL.

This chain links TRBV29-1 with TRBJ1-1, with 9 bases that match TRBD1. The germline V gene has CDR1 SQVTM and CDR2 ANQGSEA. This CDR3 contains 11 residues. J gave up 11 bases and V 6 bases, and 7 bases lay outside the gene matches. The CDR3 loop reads CSVDRGVSAFF. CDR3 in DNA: TGCAGCGTGGACAGGGGTGTTTCGGCTTTCTTT.

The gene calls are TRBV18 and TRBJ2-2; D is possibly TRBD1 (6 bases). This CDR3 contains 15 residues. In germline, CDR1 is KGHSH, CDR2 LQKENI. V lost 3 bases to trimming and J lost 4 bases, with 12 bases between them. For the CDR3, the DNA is TGTGCCAGCTCACCGTTTGGGGGCACCACCGGGGAGCTGTTTTTT. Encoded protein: CASSPFGGTTGELFF.

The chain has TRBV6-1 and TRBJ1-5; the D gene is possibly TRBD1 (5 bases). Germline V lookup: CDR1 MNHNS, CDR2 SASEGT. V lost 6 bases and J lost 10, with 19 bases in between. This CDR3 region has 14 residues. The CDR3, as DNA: TGTGCCAGCAGGCACACGGGGCAATTCTTACCCCAGCATTTT. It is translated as CASRHTGQFLPQHF.

CDR3 residues: CASSASNEKLFF. In DNA, the CDR3 is TGTGCCAGCAGCGCCTCAAATGAAAAACTGTTTTTT. This chain uses TRBV7-9 with TRBJ1-4; D unresolved. Per the germline V gene, CDR1 is SEHNR and CDR2 is FQNEAQ (reference sequence). The CDR3 length is 12 residues. Deletions cut 5 bases from V and 5 bases from J, with 6 bases between.

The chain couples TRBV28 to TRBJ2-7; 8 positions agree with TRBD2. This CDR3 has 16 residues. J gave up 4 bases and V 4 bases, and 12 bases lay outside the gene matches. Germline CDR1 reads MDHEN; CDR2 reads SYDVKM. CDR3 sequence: CASSSPRLALKYEQYF. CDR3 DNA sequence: TGTGCCAGCAGTTCCCCGAGACTAGCGCTGAAATACGAGCAGTACTTC.

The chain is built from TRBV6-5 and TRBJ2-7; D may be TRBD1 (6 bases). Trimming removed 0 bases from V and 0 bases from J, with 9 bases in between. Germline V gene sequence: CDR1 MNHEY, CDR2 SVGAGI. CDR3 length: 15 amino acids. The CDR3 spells CASSYSGADSYEQYF. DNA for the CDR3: TGTGCCAGCAGTTACTCGGGGGCAGACTCCTACGAGCAGTACTTC.